The 14 T cell receptor beta chains below all came from one sample that was sequenced in a study of blood T cells in healthy people across ages. Sample-barcoded 5' priming and a J-beta primer mix drove a second PCR of 7 to 11 cycles. TCRdb processed the 5' RACE reads anew with MiXCR; each CDR3 protein has one entry. The table records 1 million to 1.2 million distinct CDR3 sequences, less than 45% of them present only once. Sequencing used blood. The receptors here all came from a man aged 18 to 29 in good health.

This clonotype appeared a few times. Here the CDR3 DNA reads TGTGCCAGCAGCTTATATGGTTCGGGGGGGGAGAATGAGCAGTTCTTC. Its translation is CASSLYGSGGENEQFF. This chain uses TRBV11-3 with TRBJ2-1; 8 nucleotides agree with TRBD2. The CDR3 contains 16 residues. J lost 7 bases, V lost 2 bases, and 10 bases had no gene match. Per the germline V gene, CDR1 is SGHNT and CDR2 is YENEEA. Full variable domain (remainder filled in from reference TRBV11-3 and TRBJ2-1): EAGVVQSPRYKIIEKKQPVAFWCNPISGHNTLYWYLQNLGQGPELLIRYENEEAVDDSQLPKDRFSAERLKGVDSTLKIQPAELGDSAVYLCASSLYGSGGENEQFFGPGTRLTVL.

Remarks on this clonotype: One base away lies a much larger clone, so this may be a sequencing read error. The chain carries TRBV20-1 and TRBJ1-2, with a possible D match to TRBD1 (6 bases). Germline-derived CDR1 and CDR2 are DFQATT and SNEGSKA (reference sequence). This CDR3 comprises 13 residues. The CDR3 spells CSARGGGDYGCTF. The CDR3 region has the DNA TGCAGTGCTAGAGGAGGGGGAGACTATGGCTGCACCTTC.

The rearrangement joins TRBV5-8 to TRBJ1-5; TRBD1 matches 9 bases. CDR3 length: 16 residues. In germline, CDR1 is SGHTS, CDR2 YDEGEE. J was trimmed by 7 bases and V by 2 bases; bases with no gene match: 10. The CDR3 loop is CASSLPPGQGLQPQHF. The DNA for the CDR3 is TGTGCCAGCAGCTTACCACCGGGACAGGGATTGCAGCCCCAGCATTTT. Full variable domain (outside the CDR3, taken from reference TRBV5-8 and TRBJ1-5): EAGVTQSPTHLIKTRGQQATLRCSPISGHTSVYWYQQALGLGLQFLLWYDEGEERNRGNFPPRFSGRQFPNYSSELNVNALELEDSALYLCASSLPPGQGLQPQHFGDGTRLSIL.

The chain links TRBV5-1 to TRBJ2-5; 8 bases agree with TRBD2. The CDR3 is made up of 15 amino acids. V was pared by 5 bases and J by 2 bases, with 8 bases of the junction left unmatched. CDR1 SGHRS and CDR2 YFSETQ come from the germline V gene. In nucleotides, the CDR3 is TGCGCCAGCAGGGACGGGGGGGCTTCGCAAGAGACCCAGTACTTC. Residues: CASRDGGASQETQYF.

The chain carries TRBV21-1 and TRBJ2-4; TRBD1 is taken as the D call from the table, unchecked against the DNA. TRBV21-1 is marked as a pseudogene. The CDR3 totals 18 residues. The CDR3 DNA reads TGTGCCAGCAGCAAAGATTGGGACGCCACCCTAGCCAAAAACATTCAGTACTTC. Its translation is CASSKDWDATLAKNIQYF.

The chain employs TRBV20-1 and TRBJ2-1, with a weak D call TRBD2 (6 bases). The J call is uncertain, as TRBJ2-7 better fits the DNA end. Germline V lookup: CDR1 DFQATT, CDR2 SNEGSKA (reference sequence). This CDR3 contains 15 residues. CDR3 DNA: TGCAGTGCTAGAGAATGGGGGGTTTCCCACAATGAGCAGTACTTC. Translation: CSAREWGVSHNEQYF.

This sequence joins TRBV5-5 and TRBJ1-2; 11 bases align to TRBD1. With 4 bases clipped from V and 7 bases from J, the junction kept 12 bases outside the gene matches. This CDR3 comprises 16 residues. Germline CDR1 SGHKS, CDR2 YYEKEE (reference sequence). The CDR3 loop reads CASSLRTGGDLSGYTF. The DNA for the CDR3 is TGTGCCAGCAGCCTCAGGACAGGGGGCGATTTAAGTGGCTACACCTTC. The variable domain in full, with the rest retrieved from reference TRBV5-5 and TRBJ1-2, is DAGVTQSPTHLIKTRGQQVTLRCSPISGHKSVSWYQQVLGQGPQFIFQYYEKEERGRGNFPDRFSARQFPNYSSELNVNALLLGDSALYLCASSLRTGGDLSGYTFGSGTRLTVV.

Only a few counts were recorded for this clonotype. The V call is TRBV11-1, the J call TRBJ1-2, with D tentatively TRBD1 (6 bases). The length of the CDR3 is 15 residues. The V gene lost 5 bases and the J gene lost 2 bases, with 15 bases spanning the gap. The germline CDR1 and CDR2 sequences are SGHAT and FQDESV (reference sequence). The CDR3 here is CASSPQTGQNYGYTF. The CDR3 nucleotides read TGTGCCAGCAGCCCTCAGACGGGACAAAACTATGGCTACACCTTC.

The gene calls are TRBV20-1 and TRBJ2-7, with D perhaps matching TRBD1 (6 bases). The J call is in doubt because the DNA end fits TRBJ2-5 better. Looked up from germline, CDR1 is DFQATT and CDR2 is SNEGSKA (reference sequence). CDR3 length: 15 residues. The CDR3 loop is CSALIPGHLEETQYF. CDR3 coding DNA: TGCAGTGCTCTTATACCGGGACACTTAGAGGAGACCCAGTACTTC.

This clonotype was observed a few times. The V and J genes are TRBV6-1 and TRBJ2-1; D may be TRBD2 (5 bases). The CDR3 covers 15 residues. With 0 bases removed from V and 6 bases from J, the gap between germline ends came to 12 bases. CDR1 and CDR2 from the germline V gene are MNHNS and SASEGT. In DNA form, the CDR3 reads TGTGCCAGCAGTGAAGCCGGAGGCTCGGGCAATGAGCAGTTCTTC. Translated: CASSEAGGSGNEQFF.

The chain combines TRBV29-1 with TRBJ1-1, with 7 bases identical to TRBD1. Germline trimming cut 7 bases from V and 7 bases from J; bases unmatched to any gene: 6. CDR3 size: 11 residues. Germline V lookup: CDR1 SQVTM, CDR2 ANQGSEA. The CDR3 loop is CSGWWDSEAFF. The CDR3 DNA follows: TGCAGCGGGTGGTGGGACAGTGAAGCTTTCTTT.

The V and J genes are TRBV20-1 and TRBJ1-5; D remains unclear. The length of the CDR3 is 15 residues. Deletions cut 0 bases from V and 0 bases from J, with 9 bases between. CDR1 DFQATT and CDR2 SNEGSKA come from the germline V gene (reference sequence). The CDR3 here is CSARDSGVSNQPQHF. The CDR3 DNA follows: TGCAGTGCTAGAGATTCAGGCGTTAGCAATCAGCCCCAGCATTTT.

The chain links TRBV15 to TRBJ1-1; no clear D. The germline V gene encodes CDR1 LNHNV and CDR2 YYDKDF (reference sequence). Trimming left V 4 bases short and J 3 bases short, with 15 bases between. This CDR3 spans 15 amino acids. CDR3 loop: CATSKITQVYTEAFF. Here the CDR3 DNA reads TGTGCCACCAGCAAAATCACCCAGGTATACACTGAAGCTTTCTTT.

The gene calls are TRBV11-3 and TRBJ2-1, with D possibly being TRBD2 (5 bases). Germline CDR1 is SGHNT and CDR2 is YENEEA. This CDR3 contains 13 residues. V was trimmed by 11 bases and J by 4 bases, leaving 15 bases between them. This CDR3 is CAFGSGWYNEQFF. CDR3 sequence (DNA): TGTGCCTTTGGGAGCGGATGGTACAATGAGCAGTTCTTC.